One and the same sample provided the 7 T cell receptor beta chains below, sequenced in a study of breast tumors, draining lymph nodes, adjacent tissues. Breast cancer patients provided tissue from their axillary draining lymph nodes. Each CDR3 protein gets one entry after TCRdb re-called the multiplex PCR reads with MiXCR. The sample comprises roughly 110,000 distinct CDR3 sequences, roughly 29% of which are singletons, and 4.5% to 7% rests with the top ten. The sequenced material came from axillary lymph node tissue. These receptors were collected from a female donor with breast cancer. Some clones in this sample may be carry-over from other donors' samples.

This clonotype was detected many times. The chain recombines TRBV6-5 with TRBJ2-2; D possibly corresponds to TRBD2 (6 bases). The germline V gene has CDR1 MNHEY and CDR2 SVGAGI. The CDR3 has 13 amino acids. Trimming removed 2 bases at V and 5 bases at J, with 6 bases between. The CDR3 DNA is TGTGCCAGCAGTTACGGAGGGACCGGGGAGCTGTTTTTT. It specifies CASSYGGTGELFF.

At least ten counts were recorded for this clonotype. The rearrangement uses TRBV24-1 and TRBJ1-2, with TRBD1 as a possible D gene (5 bases). The CDR3 spans 12 residues. Germline V lookup: CDR1 KGHDR, CDR2 SFDVKD. V was clipped by 9 bases and J by 3 bases, with 10 bases between them. CDR3 DNA: TGTGCCACCGGGCAGGGCGACTATGGCTACACCTTC. Encoded protein: CATGQGDYGYTF.

This clonotype was detected ten times or more. This chain joins TRBV19 and TRBJ1-4; TRBD1 aligns across 9 bases. The V and J ends lost 3 bases and 6 bases, in that order; junction bases with no gene match: 8. Looked up from germline, CDR1 is LNHDA and CDR2 is SQIVND (reference sequence). The CDR3 is 16 amino acids. The CDR3 region is CASSILGQGRDEKLFF. The CDR3, as DNA: TGTGCCAGTAGTATTTTAGGACAGGGGCGGGATGAAAAACTGTTTTTT.

Many counts were recorded for this clonotype. This chain connects TRBV9 to TRBJ2-1; 9 bases match TRBD1. Looked up from germline, CDR1 is SGDLS and CDR2 is YYNGEE. This CDR3 has 15 residues. V shed 3 bases and J 5 bases; nucleotides not matched to a gene: 6. The CDR3 region is CASSAGQGWNNEQFF. In DNA form, the CDR3 reads TGTGCCAGCAGCGCAGGACAGGGGTGGAACAATGAGCAGTTCTTC.

This clonotype was detected ten times or more. The chain couples TRBV7-9 to TRBJ2-2, with D maybe TRBD1 (5 bases). Between the trimmed V and J ends, which lost 0 bases and 1 base, there was a span of 6 bases. Per germline, CDR1 SEHNR and CDR2 FQNEAQ (reference sequence). The CDR3 has 15 residues. Here the CDR3 reads CASSLAQGNTGELFF. The DNA of the CDR3 is TGTGCCAGCAGCTTAGCCCAGGGGAACACCGGGGAGCTGTTTTTT. Drawing the rest from reference TRBV7-9 and TRBJ2-2, the complete variable domain is DTGVSQNPRHKITKRGQNVTFRCDPISEHNRLYWYRQTLGQGPEFLTYFQNEAQLEKSRLLSDRFSAERPKGSFSTLEIQRTEQGDSAMYLCASSLAQGNTGELFFGEGSRLTVL.

In its sample, this clonotype was seen many times. The chain carries TRBV20-1 and TRBJ1-2; D is possibly TRBD1 (6 bases). The CDR3 is 15 residues long. V shed 3 bases and J shed 4 bases, with 18 bases lying between them. CDR1 is DFQATT and CDR2 is SNEGSKA in the germline V gene (reference sequence). CDR3 coding DNA: TGCAGTGCTAGCCGGGCCCTGGGGGCCCGCTATGGCTACACCTTC. Protein sequence: CSASRALGARYGYTF.

This clonotype was observed a handful of times. The limits of the CDR3 on the DNA are not certain, so only TCRdb's listed CDR3 is given. The chain carries TRBV7-5 and TRBJ1-2; TRBD1 is taken as the D call from the table, unchecked against the DNA. TRBV7-5 is recorded as a pseudogene. 16 amino acids form the CDR3, both terminal residues included. CDR3 sequence reads: CISVPDPSGGNYGYTF.